The 26 T cell receptor beta chains reported below all come from one sample, sequenced in a study of T-cell memory formation after mild COVID-19. TCRdb redid the calling of the 5' RACE reads with MiXCR, one entry per CDR3 protein. This sample has approximately 44,000 distinct CDR3 sequences; 7.3% occur once, and the top ten carry roughly 1.4%. The sequenced material came from PBMCs or a T cell subset sorted from them (not recorded which). These receptors originate from a man aged 18-30 years who had mild COVID-19 (a few samples of this study predate the infection). Cell type and time point are not known.

Ten or more counts support this clonotype. The chain has TRBV6-2 or TRBV6-3 and TRBJ1-5, with a tentative D call TRBD1 (5 bases). This CDR3 is 13 amino acids long. Per germline, CDR1 MNHEY and CDR2 SVGEGT. V lost 7 bases and J 3 bases, leaving 10 bases between the germline ends. The CDR3 nucleotides read TGTGCCAGCACCCGGGACCTCAATCAGCCCCAGCATTTT. Translating gives CASTRDLNQPQHF.

The chain combines TRBV18 with TRBJ1-1; the D is unclear. Germline CDR1 is KGHSH and CDR2 is LQKENI. The CDR3 has 16 residues. V was clipped by 1 base and J by 3 bases, with 15 bases between them. The chain's CDR3 is CASSPRRIQGYTEAFF. In DNA, the CDR3 is TGTGCCAGCTCACCACGGAGAATTCAAGGGTACACTGAAGCTTTCTTT. Variable domain in full (rest from reference TRBV18 and TRBJ1-1): NAGVMQNPRHLVRRRGQEARLRCSPMKGHSHVYWYRQLPEEGLKFMVYLQKENIIDESGMPKERFSAEFPKEGPSILRIQQVVRGDSAAYFCASSPRRIQGYTEAFFGQGTRLTVV.

This clonotype occurred a few times. V is TRBV4-3 and J is TRBJ2-2, with 8 bases identical to TRBD1. The CDR3 totals 17 residues. J was trimmed by 7 bases and V by 0 bases; bases with no gene match: 10. In germline, CDR1 is LGHNA, CDR2 YSLEER. In DNA, the CDR3 is TGCGCCAGCAGCCAAGAACTCGGAGACAGGGGCTTCGGGGAGCTGTTTTTT. It encodes CASSQELGDRGFGELFF.

The V gene is TRBV28, the J gene TRBJ2-3; D unresolved. Trimming took 2 bases from V and 0 from J, leaving 9 bases between them. Looked up from germline, CDR1 is MDHEN and CDR2 is SYDVKM. CDR3 length: 15 residues. The DNA of the CDR3 is TGTGCCAGCAGTTTAGGCGGCCCCAGCACAGATACGCAGTATTTT. The encoded protein is CASSLGGPSTDTQYF.

The chain combines TRBV2 with TRBJ1-4, with D unclear. V shed 3 bases and J shed 13 bases, with 9 bases lying between them. Germline CDR1 is SNHLY and CDR2 is FYNNEI. This CDR3 spans 11 amino acids. As DNA, the CDR3 is TGTGCCAGCAGTGATACCTCGCCACTGTTTTTT. It specifies CASSDTSPLFF.

Here the CDR3 reads CSARSSGAEQFF. The CDR3 nucleotides are TGCAGTGCTAGGTCCTCAGGGGCTGAGCAGTTCTTC. V is TRBV20-1 and J is TRBJ2-1, with D possibly being TRBD1 (6 bases). Trimming took off 3 bases at V and 9 bases at J, with 12 bases between the two ends. CDR1 and CDR2 from the germline V gene are DFQATT and SNEGSKA (reference sequence). The CDR3 contains 12 residues.

This rearrangement joins TRBV27 to TRBJ2-3; 7 bases align to TRBD1. From germline, CDR1 is MNHEY and CDR2 SMNVEV (reference sequence). The V segment lost 6 bases and the J segment 2 bases; nucleotides outside the gene matches: 8. The CDR3 sequence is 15 residues long. The DNA of the CDR3 is TGTGCCAGCAGCCCCGTCAGGGGGTTCACAGATACGCAGTATTTT. This translates into CASSPVRGFTDTQYF.

This clonotype was detected many times. This chain joins TRBV7-3 and TRBJ2-2, with D perhaps matching TRBD1 (5 bases). V shed 5 bases and J shed 7 bases, with 23 bases lying between them. CDR3 size: 17 residues. The germline V gene has CDR1 SGHTA and CDR2 FQGTGA. DNA of the CDR3: TGTGCCAGCAGCCCCAAACTAAAGCCAAGGGGCCTCGGGGAGCTGTTTTTT. Protein: CASSPKLKPRGLGELFF.

This clonotype has just a few counts. The gene calls are TRBV5-1 and TRBJ1-2; no definite D call. CDR1 and CDR2 (germline): SGHRS, YFSETQ. V dropped 1 base and J dropped 2 bases, with 6 bases sitting between them. The length of the CDR3 is 13 residues. The CDR3 coding sequence is TGCGCCAGCAGCTTGAAGACGAACTATGGCTACACCTTC. Protein sequence: CASSLKTNYGYTF.

The table lists this clonotype with many counts. The chain couples TRBV20-1 to TRBJ2-4; 8 bases line up with TRBD2. Germline V lookup: CDR1 DFQATT, CDR2 SNEGSKA (reference sequence). J lost 6 bases, V lost 0 bases, and 10 bases had no gene match. The CDR3 covers 16 residues. The CDR3 loop reads CSARDRGSGVLNIQYF. The CDR3 nucleotides are TGCAGTGCTAGAGATCGGGGTAGCGGGGTACTAAACATTCAGTACTTC.

The rearrangement joins TRBV27 to TRBJ1-1, with 11 positions matching TRBD1. Germline V lookup: CDR1 MNHEY, CDR2 SMNVEV (reference sequence). After removal of 7 bases from V and 5 bases from J, the junction contained 6 bases not matched to a gene. The CDR3 covers 14 residues. In DNA form, the CDR3 reads TGTGCCAGCAAGAACCGGGACAGGGGGACTGAAGCTTTCTTT. Protein: CASKNRDRGTEAFF.

In this sample, this clonotype turned up many times. This chain links TRBV4-3 with TRBJ2-2; no clear D gene. With 0 bases removed from V and 0 bases from J, the gap between germline ends came to 11 bases. This CDR3 spans 17 amino acids. The germline V gene has CDR1 LGHNA and CDR2 YSLEER. The CDR3 spells CASSQDPPRTNTGELFF. DNA for the CDR3: TGCGCCAGCAGCCAAGATCCCCCGAGGACGAACACCGGGGAGCTGTTTTTT.

In this sample, this clonotype turned up a few times. The V and J genes are TRBV7-2 and TRBJ1-5; TRBD1 matches at 10 bases. There are 14 residues in the CDR3. The V gene's germline CDR1 is SGHTA and CDR2 FQGNSA. V gave up 6 bases and J gave up 2 bases; unmatched junction bases: 1. The chain's CDR3 is CASRTGGGNQPQHF. CDR3 sequence (DNA): TGTGCCAGCAGGACAGGGGGCGGCAATCAGCCCCAGCATTTT.

This clonotype came up a few times. V and J are TRBV7-2 and TRBJ1-4; D remains ambiguous. CDR1 and CDR2 from the germline V gene are SGHTA and FQGNSA. CDR3 size: 13 residues. V was trimmed by 2 bases and J by 5 bases, leaving 6 bases between them. The CDR3 sequence: CASSLSVNEKLFF. CDR3 DNA: TGTGCCAGCAGCTTATCCGTAAATGAAAAACTGTTTTTT.

This clonotype was detected only a few times. The chain uses TRBV6-2 or TRBV6-3 and TRBJ2-3; 7 bases match TRBD2. Germline V lookup: CDR1 MNHEY, CDR2 SVGEGT. The CDR3 consists of 17 residues. V lost 1 base and J lost 5; bases outside the gene matches: 12. CDR3 DNA: TGTGCCAGCAGTTACTGGACCGGGACTGCGGGGGTAGATACGCAGTATTTT. Residues: CASSYWTGTAGVDTQYF.

The table lists this clonotype with a few counts. The V call is TRBV20-1, the J call TRBJ1-2, with 7 bases lining up with TRBD1. The germline gives CDR1 DFQATT, CDR2 SNEGSKA (reference sequence). With V trimmed by 3 bases and J by 6 bases, 4 bases remained unmatched. There are 12 residues in the CDR3. CDR3 DNA: TGCAGTGCTAGTGGCAGGGGGAATGGCTACACCTTC. Translating it yields CSASGRGNGYTF.

The chain carries TRBV29-1 and TRBJ2-2, with no clear D. Trimming shortened V by 5 bases and J by 0 bases, and 13 bases separated the two germline ends. CDR1 SQVTM and CDR2 ANQGSEA come from the germline V gene. The CDR3 runs 15 residues. CDR3 DNA sequence: TGCAGCGTTTCCCCGGACCTTTCGAACACCGGGGAGCTGTTTTTT. Protein: CSVSPDLSNTGELFF.

CDR3 in amino acids: CASSLDRASGNTIYF. CDR3 DNA: TGTGCCAGCAGTTTAGACAGGGCTTCAGGAAACACCATATATTTT. This chain links TRBV12-3 or TRBV12-4 with TRBJ1-3; weak D call: TRBD1 (6 bases). The CDR3 covers 15 residues. Trimming took off 1 base at V and 4 bases at J, with 11 bases between the two ends.

This clonotype was found many times. The CDR3, as DNA: TGTGCCAGCAGCGGAAGGAAGCCCCAGCATTTT. This codes for CASSGRKPQHF. The chain is built from TRBV4-2 and TRBJ1-5; D is uncertain. This CDR3 contains 11 residues. CDR1 is LGHNA, CDR2 YNFKEQ, per germline. The germline V and J ends were trimmed by 5 bases and 8 bases, with 7 bases remaining between them.

The chain uses TRBV3-1 and TRBJ2-1, with TRBD2 identical over 7 bases. Germline-derived CDR1 and CDR2 are LGHDT and YNNKEL (reference sequence). J gave up 3 bases and V 5 bases, and 16 bases lay outside the gene matches. The CDR3 sequence is 18 residues long. CDR3 residues: CASSAAKKFRGGYNEQFF. For the CDR3, the DNA is TGTGCCAGCAGCGCAGCCAAGAAATTTCGCGGGGGCTACAATGAGCAGTTCTTC.

The chain combines TRBV15 with TRBJ2-3; 8 positions match TRBD2. CDR3 length equals 16 residues. CDR1 and CDR2 (germline): LNHNV, YYDKDF (reference sequence). The trim removed 5 bases at V and 2 bases at J, leaving 9 bases unmatched. The CDR3 here is CATSSRLARNTDTQYF. The CDR3 bases are TGTGCCACCAGCTCCCGACTAGCGAGGAACACAGATACGCAGTATTTT.

J is TRBJ2-5 and V is TRBV5-1; D is unclear. The germline V gene encodes CDR1 SGHRS and CDR2 YFSETQ. The CDR3 runs to 15 residues. Trimming shortened V by 3 bases and J by 3 bases, and 15 bases separated the two germline ends. The chain's CDR3 is CASSSGLTTEETQYF. The DNA of the CDR3 is TGCGCCAGCAGCTCGGGTCTCACTACAGAAGAGACCCAGTACTTC.

The rearrangement links TRBV11-2 to TRBJ2-3; maybe TRBD2 (6 bases). V lost 8 bases to trimming and J lost 3 bases, with 12 bases between them. CDR1 and CDR2 (germline): SGHAT, FQNNGV. The CDR3 contains 13 residues. CDR3 region: CASHSSGTDTQYF. CDR3 DNA: TGTGCCAGCCATAGTAGCGGTACAGATACGCAGTATTTT.

In its sample, this clonotype was seen a few times. This chain links TRBV5-1 with TRBJ2-7; D gene ambiguous. V dropped 1 base and J dropped 4 bases, with 15 bases sitting between them. There are 15 residues in the CDR3. Germline V CDR1 and CDR2: SGHRS, YFSETQ. The CDR3 reads CASSLSPNKRYEQYF. CDR3 bases: TGCGCCAGCAGCTTGAGCCCAAACAAGAGGTACGAGCAGTACTTC.

J is TRBJ1-1 and V is TRBV25-1; no definite D call. Trimming left V 4 bases short and J 0 bases short, with 6 bases between. The CDR3 is 13 amino acids. Germline-derived CDR1 and CDR2 are MGHDK and SYGVNS. CDR3 sequence (DNA): TGTGCCAGCAGTGGTAGGGTGAACACTGAAGCTTTCTTT. This encodes CASSGRVNTEAFF.

In this sample, this clonotype turned up many times. The V call is TRBV5-1, the J call TRBJ2-7, with D maybe TRBD2 (5 bases). This CDR3 has 14 amino acids. Germline V gene lookup returns CDR1 SGHRS and CDR2 YFSETQ. The germline V and J ends were trimmed by 4 bases and 3 bases, with 14 bases remaining between them. DNA for the CDR3: TGCGCCAGCAGCGCCAGAGCCGGGGACTACGAGCAGTACGTC. Residues: CASSARAGDYEQYV.